This TCR beta chain was identified during a study of CD8 T cells in Susac syndrome. Treatment-naive patients with stable or active relapsing-remitting disease were the multiple sclerosis controls. Per the germline V gene, CDR1 is DFQATT and CDR2 is SNEGSKA (reference sequence). With 0 bases removed from V and 2 bases from J, the gap between germline ends came to 14 bases. The CDR3 has 15 residues. A quantity of roughly 0.5 to 1 ug RNA underwent reverse transcription using random hexamers. Coverage of TCR beta CDR3 amplification by immunoSEQ multiplex PCR extended to 54 Vbeta and 13 Jbeta. Using its own MiXCR run on the immunoSEQ multiplex PCR reads, TCRdb lists one record per CDR3 protein. The sample lists some 150,000 distinct CDR3 sequences; less than 97% were seen once.

This receptor was identified in a human donor with multiple sclerosis. This chain uses TRBV20-1 with TRBJ2-7; D is possibly TRBD1 (6 bases). Sequenced: CD8+ T cells from PBMCs. CDR3 in amino acids: CSARDRQGFPYEQYF. In DNA, the CDR3 is TGCAGTGCTAGAGATCGGCAGGGGTTCCCCTACGAGCAGTACTTC.